The source of this T cell receptor (beta chain) is a study of long-term antiretroviral therapy in people with HIV. Study-level background: When the earliest samples were collected, ART was typically delayed until CD4 counts fell. Whole-study findings and limits: It was observed that HIV repertoires exhibited narrower CDR3 length ranges than controls.

Each contributor possessed a minimum of one pre-ART and a minimum of two post-ART PBMC samples. Remarks on this clone: The antigen is undetermined.

Sequencing used immunoSEQ v3.0 at survey level. Repertoires were generated with immunoSEQ multiplex PCR, while TCRdb's copy carries only in-frame clones and drops some. This repertoire shows roughly 16,000 clones, roughly 94% found once; its top ten account for around 4.6%. V shed 5 bases and J shed 2 bases, with 11 bases lying between them. The CDR3 consists of 14 residues. Looked up from germline, CDR1 is MDHEN and CDR2 is SYDVKM. This clonotype originated in a woman aged 50 to 60 with HIV. This sequence joins TRBV28 and TRBJ2-3; D may be TRBD2 (5 bases). The sequencing used unsorted PBMCs, collected 6 to 6.5 years after starting antiretroviral therapy. CDR3 nucleotides: TGTGCCAGCAGTCCCCTAGCCCACACAGATACGCAGTATTTT. Its protein is CASSPLAHTDTQYF.